This T cell receptor (beta chain) was profiled in a study of cytomegalovirus exposure and HLA in healthy donors. The study's findings and limits: Follow-up analysis later connected one missense variant in DCLRE1C with trimming of TCR beta V- and J-genes. Some V segments (TRBV6-2 and TRBV6-3 among them) were excluded as indistinguishable.

Germline CDR1 is MNHEY and CDR2 is SMNVEV (reference sequence). The CDR3 is 16 residues long. V lost 8 bases and J 2 bases, leaving 18 bases between the germline ends. A few counts support this clone. Its antigen is still unknown. It was with 60 Vbeta and 13 Jbeta primers that the PCR ran. TCRdb keeps only in-frame clones here, not all; method: immunoSEQ multiplex PCR. Among about 160,000 clones listed, 86% were seen once. The gene calls are TRBV27 and TRBJ1-4, with a possible D match to TRBD1 (5 bases). The sequencing input was PBMCs. The TCR originated in a woman between 18 and 29 years old in good health and CMV-seronegative. CDR3 sequence: CASRYRAWGTNEKLFF. The CDR3 bases are TGTGCCAGCCGTTATCGGGCTTGGGGCACTAATGAAAAACTGTTTTTT.